This T cell receptor beta chain was sequenced in a study of Ad26.COV2.S vaccination and SARS-CoV-2 variants (dated by TCRdb to the early 2020s). With regard to the full study: Donors in the vaccine arm were drawn from COV1001, a phase I-IIa trial of Ad26.COV2.S in healthy adults that was multicentre, randomized, double-blind and placebo-controlled. Ad26.COV2.S was administered intramuscularly at 5 x 10^10 or 1 x 10^11 viral particles, either as a single shot or as two shots given 56 days apart. TCRbeta repertoire sequencing was used to assess the specificity and breadth of SARS-CoV-2-reactive T cell receptors after Ad26.COV2.S vaccination. The TCR-sequenced set comprised approximately 30 samples: around 20 Ad26.COV2.S vaccine recipients, 5 placebo recipients and 8 SARS-CoV-2 convalescent individuals. Trial participants were randomized into five groups of five: low-dose or high-dose Ad26.COV2.S given once or twice, or placebo on both occasions. Investigators did not know the trial group allocation while performing experiments and assessing outcomes. Points the paper makes about the study in general: Vaccine and placebo recipients had comparable non-spike TCR breadth, which fits with the vaccine containing only spike. The authors noted that the TCR breadth and depth analyses may have underestimated total T cell responses. The study lacked the statistical power to compare responses across vaccine doses or regimens. After vaccination, spike-specific CD8+ and CD4+ T cell responses were reported to show substantial breadth. Ad26.COV2.S recipients had higher spike-specific TCR breadth than placebo recipients (P = 0.0014).

TCRbeta CDR3 regions were sequenced with the immunoSEQ Assay. After extraction, genomic DNA underwent amplification by bias-controlled multiplex PCR, followed by high-throughput sequencing. From the authors' description of their analysis: To quantify the absolute abundance of each unique TCRbeta CDR3 region, sequences were collapsed and filtered. T cell fraction was estimated by normalizing TCRbeta template counts to usable DNA, which was measured by amplifying reference genes present in all nucleated cells. Repertoire TCRs were annotated as SARS-CoV-2-specific by exact matching of V gene, CDR3 amino acid sequence and J gene to a known reactive TCR set. The reference SARS-CoV-2 TCR set was derived from MIRA and filtered for enrichment in COVID-19-positive ImmuneCODE repertoires, a step that removed public or cross-reactive TCRs. Drawing on the MIRA antigens, annotated TCRs were analysed further at the level of specific ORF or position within ORF. Breadth was defined as the number of annotated unique rearrangements divided by the total number of unique productive rearrangements, and depth was defined as the summed frequency of the annotated unique rearrangements. Two-sided Wilcoxon rank-sum tests were used to compare TCR breadth between groups. TCRdb took over this immuneACCESS table, retaining in-frame rearrangements with V and J assigned. Such tables are incomplete; in checked studies, under half of the missing clones stem from an unresolved V gene, and the remainder is unexplained. D and trimming come from the DNA, and the V and J calls and clone size come from that table. The sample table shows 400,000 or so clones, and about 85% are seen once. Of the sample, 3.5% falls within the top ten clones.

The CDR3 holds 16 amino acids from the cysteine to the phenylalanine. CDR3 DNA is the only sequence kept; it has 48 bases, read in frame from the first base. Looking up the germline V gene (reference sequence) yields CDR1 SGHNT and CDR2 YYREEE. V drops 4 bases and J drops 2 bases, leaving 17 bases in between. What the treatment or condition label conveys for this sample: some 19 received Ad26.COV2.S at low or high dose, single or two shots; 5 received placebo; per-sample allocation not given. Repertoires of vaccine and placebo recipients were sequenced from samples collected on day 63 after the first injection. Cohort 1b enrolled around 23 adults aged 18-55 years at a single site in Boston, USA, between 29 July and 7 August 2020. Ad26.COV2.S consisted of a replication-incompetent adenovirus type 26 vector by which a prefusion-stabilized SARS-CoV-2 spike protein from the original Wuhan strain was expressed.

A word on this clone: Its antigen target is currently unknown. Per-base qualities were not stored, and no clone one base away is much larger.

The chain uses TRBV5-4 and TRBJ2-3; D gene: possibly TRBD2, on 6 matching bases. The specimen was peripheral blood, collected in a trial of Ad26.COV2.S vaccine versus placebo. The source of this sequence is a person aged 18-65 years who received the Ad26.COV2.S COVID-19 vaccine or a placebo. The DNA reads TGTGCCAGCAGCGTGGGCGGGACTCATGACACAGATACGCAGTATTTT. Its protein reads: CASSVGGTHDTDTQYF.